This T cell receptor (beta chain) is from a study of a mutant IDH1 vaccine in newly diagnosed glioma. Study-wide background: Antecedent treatment encompassed radiotherapy, temozolomide, or their combination; the majority received both.

Worth noting for this clone: What it binds is not known.

Per the germline V gene, CDR1 is LNHDA and CDR2 is SQIVND (reference sequence). Trimming removed 5 bases at V and 0 bases at J, with 11 bases between. The length of the CDR3 is 14 residues. Time point indicated: week 35, safety follow-up. A 20-mer mutant IDH1 peptide at 300 ug was injected subcutaneously with topical imiquimod. Produced via immunoSEQ multiplex PCR; TCRdb's table is partial and in-frame only. The repertoire consists of about 65,000 clones, with roughly 79% occurring once and the leading ten covering 4.5% to 6%. This clonotype was obtained from a man aged 35 to 55 with glioma. This specimen was PBMCs, taken from a glioma patient whose treatment included an IDH1 peptide vaccine. The chain employs TRBV19 and TRBJ2-7; tentatively, D is TRBD2 (7 bases). The CDR3 loop is CASSEGGSSYEQYF. DNA for the CDR3: TGTGCCAGTAGTGAGGGGGGGAGCTCCTACGAGCAGTACTTC.